This passage covers 13 T cell receptor beta chains from one sample sequenced in a study of post-analysis software for immune sequencing data. Unique-molecular-identifier-tagged TCR beta cDNA libraries were used. From the PCR reads, TCRdb called clonotypes with MiXCR, one entry per CDR3 protein. The sample lists around 400,000 distinct CDR3 sequences, approximately 38% occurring once. Their target antigens are unknown. The study, taken as a whole, reports: With TRBV5-6, TRBV5-1 and TRBV20-1 included, five TRBV segments were more frequent in patients than in controls.

Material for sequencing was blood. These receptors all come from a girl aged 2-10 years with multiple sclerosis.

The chain employs TRBV9 and TRBJ2-1; no definite D call. CDR3 size: 14 residues. Per germline, CDR1 SGDLS and CDR2 YYNGEE. V was cut by 2 bases and J by 0 bases, with 6 bases left in between. The CDR3: CASSVLVSYNEQFF. As DNA, the CDR3 is TGTGCCAGCAGCGTGCTAGTCTCCTACAATGAGCAGTTCTTC.

This sequence joins TRBV12-3 or TRBV12-4 and TRBJ1-5; D possibly corresponds to TRBD1 (5 bases). Trimming took off 1 base at V and 7 bases at J, with 20 bases between the two ends. This CDR3 is built from 17 residues. This chain's CDR3 is CASSLEGAGSPLQPQHF. The CDR3 DNA reads TGTGCCAGCAGTTTAGAAGGGGCCGGGTCCCCTTTGCAGCCCCAGCATTTT.

This clonotype was observed at least ten times. The J gene is TRBJ1-1, the V gene TRBV27, with TRBD1 matching over 8 bases. Trimming cost V 10 bases and J 1 base; bases outside gene matches: 5. The CDR3 loop spans 13 amino acids. Germline CDR1 is MNHEY and CDR2 is SMNVEV (reference sequence). CDR3 nucleotide sequence: TGTGCCACCCAGACAGGGGCGAACACTGAAGCTTTCTTT. Translation gives CATQTGANTEAFF.

The V and J genes are TRBV15 and TRBJ1-2; D uncertain. The CDR3 spans 13 residues. Germline CDR1 LNHNV, CDR2 YYDKDF (reference sequence). V lost 5 bases and J lost 3, with 10 bases in between. CDR3 sequence reads: CATSVRFYYGYTF. CDR3 nucleotide sequence: TGTGCCACCAGCGTCCGATTCTACTATGGCTACACCTTC.

This clonotype appeared a few times. The rearrangement uses TRBV6-5 and TRBJ2-1, with D uncertain. The germline V gene has CDR1 MNHEY and CDR2 SVGAGI. V was pared by 6 bases and J by 0 bases, with 12 bases between. The CDR3 has 15 residues. CDR3 DNA: TGTGCCAGCAGGCCCCAGAGAATCTCCTACAATGAGCAGTTCTTC. It is translated as CASRPQRISYNEQFF.

The rearrangement links TRBV9 to TRBJ2-1; TRBD2 agrees at 9 bases. With 4 bases clipped from V and 7 bases from J, the junction kept 12 bases outside the gene matches. The CDR3 sequence is 16 residues long. Germline CDR1 and CDR2: SGDLS and YYNGEE. The CDR3 DNA reads as TGTGCCAGCAGCCCGCACCGAGTAGCGGGGGATAATGAGCAGTTCTTC. As protein: CASSPHRVAGDNEQFF.

This clonotype was seen a handful of times. The chain carries TRBV28 and TRBJ2-1, with 8 bases aligning to TRBD2. The V segment lost 4 bases and the J segment 2 bases; nucleotides outside the gene matches: 7. The germline V gene encodes CDR1 MDHEN and CDR2 SYDVKM. CDR3 length: 16 amino acids. The CDR3 bases are TGTGCCAGCAGTTCGAAGGCGGGGGGTGCCTACAATGAGCAGTTCTTC. Residues: CASSSKAGGAYNEQFF.

This chain links TRBV3-1 with TRBJ2-1, with 8 bases aligning to TRBD1. Germline V lookup: CDR1 LGHDT, CDR2 YNNKEL (reference sequence). This CDR3 comprises 21 residues. The J segment lost 3 bases and the V segment lost 1 base, leaving 20 bases of the junction unmatched. The CDR3 nucleotides are TGTGCCAGCAGCCAAGTAATACTGGCAGGGGGCCGAACTACTAACTACAATGAGCAGTTCTTC. Translating gives CASSQVILAGGRTTNYNEQFF.

The J gene is TRBJ2-7, the V gene TRBV4-1; D is ambiguous. The CDR3 runs 14 residues. Per the germline V gene, CDR1 is MGHRA and CDR2 is YSYEKL. Trimming took 1 base from V and 5 from J, leaving 12 bases between them. In DNA, the CDR3 is TGCGCCAGCAGCCAAGTCAGTCTTGGCGACGAGCAGTACTTC. Translating it yields CASSQVSLGDEQYF.

V gene TRBV4-1 combines with J gene TRBJ2-7; 9 bases align to TRBD2. The CDR3 consists of 15 residues. CDR1 MGHRA and CDR2 YSYEKL come from the germline V gene. V was pared by 2 bases and J by 6 bases, with 8 bases of the junction left unmatched. The CDR3 coding sequence is TGCGCCAGCAGCCAATGGGAGCGGGGGGATTGCGAGCAGTACTTC. Encoded protein: CASSQWERGDCEQYF.

CDR3 amino acids: CASSHRGANEKLFF. CDR3 bases: TGTGCCAGCAGCCATCGGGGGGCTAATGAAAAACTGTTTTTT. The chain carries TRBV7-9 and TRBJ1-4, with D possibly being TRBD1 (5 bases). The CDR3 totals 14 residues. CDR1 and CDR2 (germline): SEHNR, FQNEAQ (reference sequence). Trimming removed 5 bases at V and 3 bases at J, with 10 bases between.

This clonotype was seen only once. This chain links TRBV7-2 with TRBJ2-3; 15 positions match TRBD2. Germline CDR1 and CDR2: SGHTA and FQGNSA. Trimming at V came to 1 base and at J to 4 bases, leaving 6 bases not matched to a gene. The CDR3 loop spans 18 amino acids. CDR3 sequence reads: CASSLGRTSGGEADTQYF. CDR3 DNA sequence: TGTGCCAGCAGCTTAGGGCGGACTAGCGGGGGGGAGGCAGATACGCAGTATTTT.

In this sample, this clonotype turned up a few times. The chain links TRBV28 to TRBJ2-1, with D perhaps TRBD1 or TRBD2 (5 bases each). Germline V gives CDR1 MDHEN, CDR2 SYDVKM. V was pared by 8 bases and J by 3 bases, with 14 bases between. This CDR3 is built from 14 residues. This chain's CDR3 is CASSTGAFYNEQFF. The CDR3 region has the DNA TGTGCCAGCTCGACCGGGGCCTTCTACAATGAGCAGTTCTTC.